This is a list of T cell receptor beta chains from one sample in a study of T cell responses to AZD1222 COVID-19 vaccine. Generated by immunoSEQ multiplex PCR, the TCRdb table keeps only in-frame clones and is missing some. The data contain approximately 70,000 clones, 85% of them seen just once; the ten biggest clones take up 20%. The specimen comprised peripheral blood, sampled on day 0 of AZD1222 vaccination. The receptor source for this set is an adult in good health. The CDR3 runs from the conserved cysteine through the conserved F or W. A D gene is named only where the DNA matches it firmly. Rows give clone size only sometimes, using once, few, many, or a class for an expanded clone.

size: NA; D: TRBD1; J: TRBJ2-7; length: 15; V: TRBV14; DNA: TGTGCCAGCAGCCAAGGTAGGACAGGGCCCTACGAGCAGTACTTC; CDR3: CASSQGRTGPYEQYF
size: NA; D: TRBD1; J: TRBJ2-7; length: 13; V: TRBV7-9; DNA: TGTGCCTTTGGTCCCCGGGACAGTTACGAGCAGTACTTC; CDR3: CAFGPRDSYEQYF
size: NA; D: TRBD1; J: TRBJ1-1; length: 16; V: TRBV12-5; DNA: TGTGCTAGTGGTTTCACCCGGACAGGGTCTAACACTGAAGCTTTCTTT; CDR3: CASGFTRTGSNTEAFF
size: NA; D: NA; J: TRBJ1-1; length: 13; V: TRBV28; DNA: TGTGCCATCATGCCGGGACCCACTGAGGGGGCTTTCTTT; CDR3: CAIMPGPTEGAFF
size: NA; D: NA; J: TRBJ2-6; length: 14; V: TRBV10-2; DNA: TGCGCCAGCAGTGTCTTCTCTGGGGCCAACGTCCTGACTTTC; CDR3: CASSVFSGANVLTF
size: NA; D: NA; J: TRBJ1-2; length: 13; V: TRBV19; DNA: TGTGCCAGTAGTTTCCCCACCAATGGGGGCTACACCTTC; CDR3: CASSFPTNGGYTF
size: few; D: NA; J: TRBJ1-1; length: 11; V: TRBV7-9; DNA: TGTGCCAGCAAATCCCAGGGCGAAGCTTTCTTT; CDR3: CASKSQGEAFF
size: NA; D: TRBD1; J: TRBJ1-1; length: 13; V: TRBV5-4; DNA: TGTGCCAGCAGCCTTACACAGGGGACGGAAGCTTTCTTT; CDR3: CASSLTQGTEAFF
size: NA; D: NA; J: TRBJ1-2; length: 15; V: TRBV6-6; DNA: TGTGCCAGCAGTTACGGGGTGCGGACTAACTATGGCTACACCTTC; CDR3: CASSYGVRTNYGYTF
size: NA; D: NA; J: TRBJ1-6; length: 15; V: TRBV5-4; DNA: TGTGCCAGCAGCTTGGAAAGGGACACCAATTCACCCCTCCACTTT; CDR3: CASSLERDTNSPLHF
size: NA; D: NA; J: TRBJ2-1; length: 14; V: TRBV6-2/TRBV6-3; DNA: TGTGCCAGCAGTTACGGGGAACCCTACAATGAGCAGTTCTTC; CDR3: CASSYGEPYNEQFF
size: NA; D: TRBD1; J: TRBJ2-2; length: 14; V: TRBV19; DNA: TGTGCCAGTAGACTGACAGGGGGAGCCGGGGAGCTGTTTTTT; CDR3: CASRLTGGAGELFF
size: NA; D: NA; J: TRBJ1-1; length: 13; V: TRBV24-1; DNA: TGTGCCACCAGTGATCCTCCAGGGAGAAGGGCTTTCTTT; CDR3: CATSDPPGRRAFF
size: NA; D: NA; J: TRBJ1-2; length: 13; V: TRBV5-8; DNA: TGTGCCAGCAGCTTGAACCGGCGAATAGGCTACACCTTC; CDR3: CASSLNRRIGYTF
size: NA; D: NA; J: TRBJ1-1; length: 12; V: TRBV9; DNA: TGTGCCAGCAGCGTAGCTAACACTGAAGCTTTCTTT; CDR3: CASSVANTEAFF
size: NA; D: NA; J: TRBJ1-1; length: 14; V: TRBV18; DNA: TGTGCCAGCTCTTCGAACAACAGGGACACTGAAGCTTTCTTT; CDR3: CASSSNNRDTEAFF
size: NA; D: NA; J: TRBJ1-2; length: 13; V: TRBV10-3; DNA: TGTGCCATCAGATCTAGGCAGGACTATGGCTACACCTTC; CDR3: CAIRSRQDYGYTF
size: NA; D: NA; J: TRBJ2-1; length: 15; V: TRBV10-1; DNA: TGCGCCAGCAGTGAGTCCACGATGGGGTCCAATGAGCAGTTCTTC; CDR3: CASSESTMGSNEQFF
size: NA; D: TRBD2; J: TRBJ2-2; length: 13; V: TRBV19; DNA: TGTGCCAGGCCGGGCGGGGGTACCGGGGAGCTGTTTTTT; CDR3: CARPGGGTGELFF
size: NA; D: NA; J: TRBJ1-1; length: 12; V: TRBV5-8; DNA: TGTGCCAGCAGCTTGTTTGGGACCGCTGCTTTCTTT; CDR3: CASSLFGTAAFF
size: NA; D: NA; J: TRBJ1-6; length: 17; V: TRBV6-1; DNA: TGTGCCAGCAGTGCCCTCCCGCGAGGGAAGTCGCGCTCACCCCTCCACTTT; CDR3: CASSALPRGKSRSPLHF
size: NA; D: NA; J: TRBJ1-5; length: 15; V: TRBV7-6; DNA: TGTGCCAGCAGCCAGAACTCCGGGAGCAATCAGCCCCAGCATTTT; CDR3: CASSQNSGSNQPQHF
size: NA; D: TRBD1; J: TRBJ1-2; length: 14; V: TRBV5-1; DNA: TGCGCCAGCAGCTCCGGACAGGGTGACTATGGCTACACCTTC; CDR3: CASSSGQGDYGYTF
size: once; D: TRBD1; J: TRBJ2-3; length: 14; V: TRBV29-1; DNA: TGCAGCGTTGATCAGGGGGCGAGCACAGATACGCAGTATTTT; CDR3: CSVDQGASTDTQYF
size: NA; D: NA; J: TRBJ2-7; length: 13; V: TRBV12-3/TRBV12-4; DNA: TGTGCCAGCAGATCCAAGGGGAGAGGCGAGCAGTACTTC; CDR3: CASRSKGRGEQYF
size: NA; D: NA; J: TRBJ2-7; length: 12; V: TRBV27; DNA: TGTGCCAGCGGTGGGTTGGGATACGAGCAGTACTTC; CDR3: CASGGLGYEQYF